The entry that follows covers one T cell receptor beta chain sequence. Its cognate antigen has yet to be identified. Base qualities were left out, and no much larger clone turns up one base away. CDR1 and CDR2 were assigned from the germline V gene as SGHRS and YFSETQ. At the junction V is shortened by 4 bases and J by 3 bases; bases outside the gene matches: 2. Including cysteine and phenylalanine, the CDR3 has 14 amino acids. The kept DNA is CDR3 alone, 42 bases in frame from the first base. This sample is drawn from a study of cytomegalovirus exposure and HLA in healthy donors (dated by TCRdb to the late 2010s). Describing the broader study: In an earlier analysis of fewer than 750 of the donors, around 300 Gb of sequence data and 120 million or so unique TCR beta sequences from about 190 million T cells were reported. An earlier analysis of 500 to 650 of the donors applied high-throughput TCR beta sequencing to assess whether each TCR beta V gene segment acted as functional or pseudogenic. A separate validation cohort of about 110 different subjects was used in addition to the roughly 720-subject first cohort. Both class I and class II loci were covered by HLA typing, at four-digit resolution. The number of donors typed differed by locus, with about 629-630 for A, B, C, DRB1 and DQB1, roughly 520 for DQA1, 606 for DPA1, and some 470 for DPB1. The T cell repertoires of 666 subjects were profiled by immunosequencing and related to cytomegalovirus serostatus. A later genetic analysis took genome-wide SNP genotypes for about 55% of the roughly 700 donors and used that subset as a discovery cohort. The later analysis used no new phenotypic data to find candidate immune exposures, relying instead on TCR beta sequences and their occurrence across donors. Among the roughly 430 genotyped donors, 75% to 90% belonged to the genetic ancestry cluster associated with self-reported Caucasian donors. Across under 500 genotyped donors of the cohort, an average of approximately 200,000 unique TCR beta nucleotide sequences per donor were sequenced, and around 20% of those sequences were non-productive. The aim of the study was to test whether cataloging public T cell receptors could identify signatures of past pathogen exposure. About 280 gigabases of sequencing data and tens of millions of unique TCR sequences were included in an early release covering 550 to 650 HLA-typed donors. About five DR-DQ haplotypes were treated as single units for association and clustering because of strong linkage in the cohort. All discovery cohort repertoires had been generated using a single sequencing platform. A later analysis re-analyzed previously published TCR beta repertoires from 600 to 850 donors and added high-resolution HLA genotyping to study TCR occurrence patterns. High-throughput TCR immunosequencing, statistical association of individual TCRs with disease status, and machine learning were combined to predict cytomegalovirus infection status. Donor age, sex, ethnicity and CMV serostatus were collected together with the repertoire data. General study outcomes and caveats: Some IMGT-functional V segments, including TRBV6-2 and TRBV6-3, could not be distinguished by the 87-base-pair reads and were therefore excluded. Linkage disequilibrium might explain the correlated functional status among segregating V segments, but an unknown experimental factor could not be excluded. V-gene and J-gene trimming of TCR beta chains was associated with a missense DCLRE1C variant in a later genetic analysis, and the association was replicated in an independent cohort. Immune exposure information for the cohort was limited to CMV serostatus. The authors suggested that the approach could potentially be generalized to other disease states and immunological phenotypes. In a later analysis, HLA-associated TCR beta chains showed more clonal expansion and lower generation probabilities than non-associated chains that were equally common. A further reported finding was that TCR beta sequences accurately predicted the HLA-A and HLA-B alleles for most subjects in the first cohort. Sequencing depth was assumed to be roughly uniform across donors in the presence/absence analyses, though that assumption may not hold. In both the original and validation cohorts, the classifier was reported to diagnose cytomegalovirus status with high specificity and sensitivity. In a later analysis, several top co-occurrence clusters were reported to appear linked to parvovirus B19, influenza, CMV and Epstein-Barr virus. A later analysis found that TCR association rates varied across HLA loci, with DRB1 alleles showing the most associated TCRs and HLA-C alleles the fewest. In an earlier analysis of fewer than 700 of the donors, most TCR beta V segments appeared in productive rearrangements about 87% or about 30% of the time, broadly matching IMGT annotations. The sequencing pipeline was judged likely to have produced a cluster of highly shared sequence variants as a technical artifact. When HLA alleles, especially DR and DQ, strongly co-occurred, attributing TCR associations to individual alleles was difficult. Most TCR sequences were seen in very few donors, while some public TCRs were found in many individuals. HLA typing was unavailable for some donors at each locus, so association tests used only the typed subset. Over 15 rarely observed V segments, including chromosome 9 orphons, were excluded from the earlier analysis of 550 to 700 of the donors because counts were too low. According to a later genetic analysis, donors in an Asian-associated ancestry cluster had fewer N-insertions in productive TCRs than the approximately 670-donor mean. In the study, 150 to 200 TCR beta chains were listed as associated with cytomegalovirus. In this cohort, only TCR beta chains were sequenced, and detectable features were limited by the absence of alpha or paired-chain data. In a later analysis, most CMV-associated TCR beta chains were found to appear HLA-restricted, with HLA associations seemingly driven largely by CMV exposure. Three of the identified cytomegalovirus-associated TCR beta chains were confirmed in vitro to be specific for cytomegalovirus antigens. A later analysis associated 16,951 TCR beta sequences with specific HLA alleles at a false discovery rate of 0.05.

Libraries were prepared through the immunoSEQ multiplex PCR assay. For the multiplex PCR, a mixture combining 60 forward primers for TCR Vbeta segments and 13 reverse primers for TCR Jbeta segments was used. A multiplex PCR assay on genomic DNA amplified the CDR3 region of rearranged TCR beta genes. The amplified TCR beta libraries were sequenced on the Illumina HiSeq System as 87-base-pair reads. For the original study's pipeline: A later analysis tallied tens of millions of unique TCR beta chains across the 610 or so repertoires, and approximately 9.9 million of those chains were shared by two or more donors. To remove PCR and sequencing errors, raw reads were error-corrected and collapsed into unique sequences using a nearest-neighbor algorithm that merged closely related sequences. To assign V, D and J gene segments, CDR3 sequences were aligned to IMGT reference sequences. For a sequence to be retained, a match of at least six nucleotides to both a V gene segment and a J gene segment was required. Rearrangements were classified as productive when the CDR3 lacked stop codons and remained in frame with V and J, and all other rearrangements were classified as non-productive. CDR3 was defined according to IMGT convention as the region running from the second conserved V-encoded cysteine to the conserved J-encoded phenylalanine. Sequences without an unambiguous match to a single V gene segment were excluded from the earlier analysis of approximately 600 of the donors. In an earlier analysis of several hundred of the donors, V segments were called functional above 56.7% productive rearrangements and were called segregating when the between-donor standard deviation exceeded 5%. A statistical classification framework was built for diagnosing cytomegalovirus status from the catalog of TCR beta chain sequences. In a later analysis, V and J genes were assigned by comparing TCR nucleotide sequences against IMGT/GENE-DB human TR gene sequences. A later analysis assigned CDR3 sequences and most-parsimonious VDJ recombination scenarios with the TCRdist pipeline. In a later analysis, each TCR beta chain was defined by its CDR3 amino acid sequence together with its V-gene family, and reads without a unique V-gene family were excluded. As a way to deal with suspected cross-contamination and a sequencing artifact, a later analysis dropped 640 or so nucleotide sequences that were highly shared and had low generation probability. In a later analysis, a clonal expansion index for each public chain was calculated from normalized within-repertoire ranks of inferred template counts. In a later analysis, generation probabilities were computed with a VDJ recombination model fitted to out-of-frame rearrangements, and the resulting probabilities were checked against IGoR. In a later analysis, TCR-TCR, TCR-HLA and TCR-CMV co-occurrence was scored with hypergeometric tests, and a repertoire-size bias correction was applied to TCR pairs. False discovery rates were estimated in a later analysis by permuting HLA or CMV assignments 20 times. In a later analysis, co-occurring TCRs were grouped using DBSCAN, and TCRdist sequence similarity was added for clustering within HLA-allele-positive subsets. Repertoires with fewer than 30,000 or more than 120,000 public chains were left out of co-occurrence clustering, as were about five repertoires with anomalous nucleotide sharing. In its TCRdb copy, this immuneACCESS table keeps in-frame sequences only and misses some clones. Where compared with another copy, unresolved V genes explain less than half of these, and the others have no known cause. The V and J calls and the clone size are those of that table, but D and trimming were determined from the DNA. The sample data list hundreds of thousands of clones, and under 70% of these were observed just once. The ten largest clones add up to about 2.8% of the sample.

The cohort comprised more than 550 healthy bone marrow donors. All cohort members were sampled while nominally healthy, although unrecorded immune exposures were likely present. The donor tested CMV seropositive and was one of the 289 seropositive cohort members. Every donor gave a peripheral blood sample, and the peripheral blood mononuclear cells from that sample were used for TCR beta sequencing. Genomic DNA extraction from the blood cell samples was performed with the Qiagen DNeasy Blood Extraction Kit. The chain joins TRBV5-1 to TRBJ2-1; TRBD1 fits 9 bases in the junction. The sequenced sample was PBMCs. This clonotype was obtained from a man aged 40-49 years in good health and CMV-seropositive. The nucleotide sequence reads as follows: TGCGCCAGCAGCAGGGACAGGGTCTACAATGAGCAGTTCTTC. It is translated as CASSRDRVYNEQFF.